The source of this T cell receptor beta chain is a study of beta chain features in type 1 diabetes. The sample holds a few counts of this clone. Sequenced material consisted of expressed TCRB transcripts (all of the isolated RNA was reverse transcribed). The repertoire was sequenced with immunoSEQ multiplex PCR; TCRdb's copy has only in-frame clones and lacks some. In the table there are some 410,000 clones, 10% to 12% of which are singletons. V trimming: 4 bases; J trimming: 2 bases; junction bases outside the gene matches: 5. Per germline, CDR1 SEHNR and CDR2 FQNEAQ (reference sequence). The CDR3 contains 15 residues.

The chain has TRBV7-9 and TRBJ2-1; 7 positions match TRBD1. Sequenced material: naive CD4+ T cells from blood. The sequence was collected from a woman younger than 30 in good health. The DNA of the CDR3 is TGTGCCAGCAGCTCCCGGGACAGCCCCTACAATGAGCAGTTCTTC. Translated: CASSSRDSPYNEQFF.